Below, 27 T cell receptor beta chains from the same sample are listed, as sequenced in a study of blood T cell repertoires in COVID-19. TCRdb keeps only in-frame clones here, not all; method: immunoSEQ multiplex PCR. The sample lists fewer than 60,000 clones; approximately 87% were seen once. The source material was peripheral blood. These receptors originate from a man in his fifties or sixties with acute or convalescent COVID-19.

The chain links TRBV5-6 to TRBJ2-1; 8 bases are shared with TRBD1. The CDR3 runs 13 residues. The germline V gene encodes CDR1 SGHDT and CDR2 YYEEEE. The junction had 1 base not matched to a gene; V was cut back by 4 bases and J by 4 bases. CDR3 protein: CASSRDRYNEQFF. The CDR3 DNA follows: TGTGCCAGCAGCCGGGACAGGTACAATGAGCAGTTCTTC.

V gene TRBV3-1 (or the pseudogene TRBV3-2) combines with J gene TRBJ2-1, with D uncertain. The CDR3 is 16 residues long. Trimming shortened V by 5 bases and J by 9 bases, and 23 bases separated the two germline ends. Germline lookup yields CDR1 LGHDT and CDR2 YNNKEL (reference sequence). CDR3 DNA sequence: TGTGCCAGCAGCGGCGCGTTATTTATGGGTTCGGGTGAGCAGTTCTTC. This sequence encodes CASSGALFMGSGEQFF.

J is TRBJ2-7 and V is TRBV27, with TRBD2 matching over 11 bases. In germline, CDR1 is MNHEY, CDR2 SMNVEV (reference sequence). V gave up 2 bases and J gave up 4 bases; unmatched junction bases: 10. CDR3 size: 17 residues. CDR3 in amino acids: CASSLRASGRYVYEQYF. Written as DNA, the CDR3 is TGTGCCAGCAGTTTACGAGCTAGCGGGAGGTATGTGTACGAGCAGTACTTC.

The chain combines TRBV6-5 with TRBJ2-7, with TRBD1 matching 9 bases. The CDR3 runs to 15 residues. The J segment lost 3 bases and the V segment lost 0 bases, leaving 3 bases of the junction unmatched. The V gene's germline CDR1 is MNHEY and CDR2 SVGAGI. In DNA, the CDR3 is TGTGCCAGCAGTTACTCGGGACAGGGAAACTACGAGCAGTACTTC. Protein sequence: CASSYSGQGNYEQYF.

CDR3 region: CASSPLTSGVSEQFF. The CDR3 DNA is TGTGCCAGCTCACCACTAACTAGCGGTGTTAGTGAGCAGTTCTTC. The V gene is TRBV18, the J gene TRBJ2-1; 8 bases are shared with TRBD2. The CDR3 runs 15 residues. Per the germline V gene, CDR1 is KGHSH and CDR2 is LQKENI. Losses at the gene ends were 1 base for V and 9 bases for J; bases not matched to a gene: 8.

The rearrangement uses TRBV6-5 and TRBJ2-1; D is undetermined. Trimming took off 5 bases at V and 12 bases at J, with 8 bases between the two ends. This CDR3 comprises 10 residues. Germline V gives CDR1 MNHEY, CDR2 SVGAGI. CDR3 loop: CASSRIGQFF. For the CDR3, the DNA is TGTGCCAGCAGTCGAATCGGGCAGTTCTTC.

This CDR3 is CASSKNPGRSEQYF. The CDR3 DNA is TGTGCCAGCAGCAAAAACCCAGGGCGGAGCGAGCAGTACTTC. The rearrangement uses TRBV21-1 and TRBJ2-7; TRBD1, as called in the table, went unchecked against the DNA. TRBV21-1 is a pseudogene segment. The CDR3 contains 14 residues.

This chain connects TRBV30 to TRBJ2-1; 7 bases line up with TRBD2. There are 15 residues in the CDR3. Germline V CDR1 and CDR2: GTSNPN, SVGIG (reference sequence). The J segment lost 4 bases and the V segment lost 0 bases, leaving 6 bases of the junction unmatched. CDR3 loop: CAWSVAGPIYNEQFF. The CDR3 region has the DNA TGTGCCTGGAGTGTAGCGGGACCAATTTACAATGAGCAGTTCTTC.

The chain couples TRBV7-9 to TRBJ2-3; TRBD2 agrees at 8 bases. V lost 5 bases to trimming and J lost 4 bases; unmatched junction nucleotides: 5. Germline CDR1 reads SEHNR; CDR2 reads FQNEAQ (reference sequence). The CDR3 runs to 14 residues. The CDR3 DNA follows: TGTGCCAGCAGCGCTGGACTAGCCCCAGATACGCAGTATTTT. It encodes CASSAGLAPDTQYF.

J is TRBJ1-5 and V is TRBV28; perhaps TRBD1 as D (5 bases). The CDR3 is 17 residues long. Trimming shortened V by 5 bases and J by 3 bases, and 20 bases separated the two germline ends. Germline-derived CDR1 and CDR2 are MDHEN and SYDVKM. In DNA, the CDR3 is TGTGCCAGCAGTCTTTATCCCGGGGGGGGTTTCAATCAGCCCCAGCATTTT. It yields the protein CASSLYPGGGFNQPQHF.

V usage is TRBV5-4 and J usage is TRBJ2-1; 7 bases map to TRBD1. The CDR3 totals 15 residues. V shed 3 bases and J 2 bases; nucleotides not matched to a gene: 5. CDR1 SGHNT and CDR2 YYREEE come from the germline V gene (reference sequence). The CDR3 region has the DNA TGTGCCAGCAGCTACGGGACAGTCCCCTACAATGAGCAGTTCTTC. It encodes CASSYGTVPYNEQFF.

The chain links TRBV9 to TRBJ1-1; TRBD1 is a possible D gene (5 bases). CDR1 is SGDLS and CDR2 is YYNGEE in the germline V gene. Trimming took off 0 bases at V and 4 bases at J, with 13 bases between the two ends. The CDR3 loop spans 15 amino acids. The CDR3 sequence: CASSVEGQGITEAFF. The CDR3 DNA sequence: TGTGCCAGCAGCGTAGAAGGGCAGGGAATCACTGAAGCTTTCTTT.

The rearrangement links TRBV20-1 to TRBJ1-2; D is ambiguous. The germline CDR1 and CDR2 sequences are DFQATT and SNEGSKA (reference sequence). This CDR3 is 13 amino acids long. V gave up 3 bases and J gave up 6 bases, with 14 bases separating them. As DNA, the CDR3 is TGCAGTGCTAGTTTGGCCAAGGAGGATGGCTACACCTTC. It yields the protein CSASLAKEDGYTF.

This clone was seen only once. This rearrangement joins TRBV4-1 to TRBJ2-1, with D unclear. Germline-derived CDR1 and CDR2 are MGHRA and YSYEKL. The CDR3 loop spans 13 amino acids. V lost 0 bases to trimming and J lost 7 bases, with 7 bases between them. This CDR3 is CASSQDHGNEQFF. The CDR3 DNA is TGCGCCAGCAGCCAAGATCACGGTAATGAGCAGTTCTTC.

This chain connects TRBV4-2 to TRBJ2-7; 8 bases agree with TRBD1. This CDR3 region has 15 residues. The trim removed 1 base at V and 2 bases at J, leaving 4 bases unmatched. Per the germline V gene, CDR1 is LGHNA and CDR2 is YNFKEQ. Written as DNA, the CDR3 is TGTGCCAGCAGCCAAGCAGGGGGCCAGACCTACGAGCAGTACTTC. It translates to CASSQAGGQTYEQYF.

The count of this clone is one. The chain has TRBV5-4 and TRBJ1-2; tentatively, D is TRBD1 (6 bases). Trimming removed 0 bases from V and 3 bases from J, with 6 bases in between. In germline, CDR1 is SGHNT, CDR2 YYREEE (reference sequence). This CDR3 region has 13 residues. The CDR3 DNA reads TGTGCCAGCAGCTTGGACAGGGACTATGGCTACACCTTC. As protein: CASSLDRDYGYTF.

This chain uses TRBV5-4 with TRBJ1-1; 7 bases are a match to TRBD1. Looked up from germline, CDR1 is SGHNT and CDR2 is YYREEE (reference sequence). The V gene end was trimmed by 4 bases and the J gene end by 1 base; junction bases not matched to a gene: 7. CDR3 size: 15 residues. This CDR3 is CASSHPGQQNTEAFF. For the CDR3, the DNA is TGTGCCAGCAGCCATCCGGGACAGCAGAACACTGAAGCTTTCTTT.

The J gene is TRBJ1-1, the V gene TRBV7-6, with a possible D match to TRBD1 (6 bases). Germline CDR1 and CDR2: SGHVS and FNYEAQ. V was pared by 3 bases and J by 3 bases, with 8 bases between. This CDR3 region has 13 residues. The CDR3 DNA is TGTGCCAGCAGCTTTGAGGGGGACACTGAAGCTTTCTTT. Its translation: CASSFEGDTEAFF.

This clone showed up just once. This chain joins TRBV4-1 and TRBJ1-4; D possibly corresponds to TRBD1 (5 bases). Germline values: CDR1 MGHRA, CDR2 YSYEKL. This CDR3 has 16 residues. V lost 4 bases to trimming and J lost 2 bases, with 14 bases between them. CDR3 in DNA: TGCGCCAGCAGCCCCCACGCCAGGGTGACTAATGAAAAACTGTTTTTT. Its protein is CASSPHARVTNEKLFF.

This clone was picked up a small number of times. V gene TRBV7-6 combines with J gene TRBJ1-5; 7 nucleotides match TRBD1. The V gene's germline CDR1 is SGHVS and CDR2 FNYEAQ. This CDR3 has 15 residues. The V gene end was trimmed by 2 bases and the J gene end by 7 bases; junction bases not matched to a gene: 8. CDR3 sequence (DNA): TGTGCCAGCAGCTTATCAGGGGGTGAGGGACAGCCCCAGCATTTT. Its protein is CASSLSGGEGQPQHF.

The V call is TRBV14, the J call TRBJ2-1; TRBD2 aligns across 11 bases. This CDR3 is 17 amino acids long. Germline CDR1 and CDR2: SGHDN and FVKESK. With V trimmed by 2 bases and J by 6 bases, 9 bases remained unmatched. DNA for the CDR3: TGTGCCAGCAGCCAATTTCACCTAGCGGGAGGAACCAATGAGCAGTTCTTC. It codes for CASSQFHLAGGTNEQFF.

This clone was seen once. This chain links TRBV12-3 or TRBV12-4 with TRBJ1-1; D is undetermined. Trimming took off 4 bases at V and 4 bases at J, with 7 bases between the two ends. The CDR3 covers 12 residues. In DNA, the CDR3 is TGTGCCAGCAGTTATCACAGCACTGAAGCTTTCTTT. It encodes CASSYHSTEAFF.

The rearrangement links TRBV19 to TRBJ1-5; D unresolved. V shed 6 bases and J shed 0 bases, with 12 bases lying between them. Germline CDR1 reads LNHDA; CDR2 reads SQIVND (reference sequence). This CDR3 comprises 15 residues. CDR3 bases: TGTGCCAGTAGGGCTGGAGAATATAGCAATCAGCCCCAGCATTTT. Protein sequence: CASRAGEYSNQPQHF.

This chain uses TRBV5-1 with TRBJ2-5, with TRBD2 identical over 11 bases. Germline loops: CDR1 SGHRS, CDR2 YFSETQ. The CDR3 consists of 15 residues. V lost 5 bases, J lost 2 bases, and 5 bases stayed unmatched. The DNA for the CDR3 is TGCGCCAGCAGTTTAGCGGGGGGGCGGCAAGAGACCCAGTACTTC. It yields the protein CASSLAGGRQETQYF.

The J gene is TRBJ2-7, the V gene TRBV28; perhaps TRBD2 as D (6 bases). Trimming left V 6 bases short and J 6 bases short, with 15 bases between. Looked up from germline, CDR1 is MDHEN and CDR2 is SYDVKM. The CDR3 is 13 amino acids. In DNA form, the CDR3 reads TGTGCCAGCAGGGAGTCTAGCGTAGCCGAGCAGTACTTC. Protein product: CASRESSVAEQYF.

This clone was found once. V and J are TRBV3-1 (or the pseudogene TRBV3-2) and TRBJ1-1; 9 bases align to TRBD1. The V and J ends lost 6 bases and 4 bases, in that order; junction bases with no gene match: 21. The CDR3 is made up of 19 amino acids. Germline-derived CDR1 and CDR2 are LGHDT and YNNKEL (reference sequence). The CDR3 reads CASRSRPGTGKVRVTEAFF. The CDR3 nucleotides are TGTGCCAGCAGATCACGCCCCGGGACAGGGAAGGTGCGGGTCACTGAAGCTTTCTTT.

This chain uses TRBV28 with TRBJ1-1; 7 bases line up with TRBD1. The CDR3 runs to 14 residues. Germline loops: CDR1 MDHEN, CDR2 SYDVKM. Trimming at V came to 8 bases and at J to 4 bases, leaving 10 bases not matched to a gene. The CDR3 DNA reads TGTGCCAGCTATTCACAGGGGTCGAGCACTGAAGCTTTCTTT. It codes for CASYSQGSSTEAFF.